Given below is one T cell receptor beta chain in context. Using immunoSEQ multiplex PCR, the repertoire was profiled, and TCRdb retains in-frame clones only, with some absent. The sample consists of approximately 1.5 million clones, 97% to 99% of them appearing once. This sample was included in a study of shared clonotypes between healthy human individuals. The V gene's germline CDR1 is MNHNY and CDR2 SVGAGI (reference sequence). V was pared by 5 bases and J by 1 base, with 8 bases of the junction left unmatched. The CDR3 has 16 amino acids. Sequenced sample: naive CD4+ T cells sorted from blood. Stated subset: CD45RA+ positively selected. The V gene is TRBV6-6, the J gene TRBJ2-3, with TRBD1 matching 8 bases. The TCR was taken from a man younger than 45 in good health. CDR3 DNA sequence: TGTGCCAGCAGTCAGATTAGGGGACAGGGCACAGATACGCAGTATTTT. It translates to CASSQIRGQGTDTQYF.